This TCR beta chain was captured in a study of spatial heterogeneity in lung cancer. Study summary: For the average unique TCR and UMI combination, more than 8.5 occurrences appeared in raw reads.

Study-level points and caveats: Mutation counts in tumors were tracked by counts of expanded intratumoral alpha and beta TCRs.

Sample share makes this clonotype medium-sized. Its target is not known. The CDR3 spans 13 residues. Looked up from germline, CDR1 is KGHSY and CDR2 is FQNENV. Trimming took 2 bases from V and 4 from J, leaving 8 bases between them. Sample time point: sample taken at primary tumor resection. The donor population consisted of 72 patients with untreated, early-stage non-small cell lung cancer. In the library, each TCR cDNA molecule bore its own unique molecular identifier. MiXCR was run by TCRdb on the 5' RACE reads, yielding one entry per CDR3 protein. The table includes fewer than 7,500 distinct CDR3 sequences, roughly a tenth detected once.

The TCR sequence derives from a female donor with early-stage non-small cell lung cancer. The starting material was lung tumor tissue, obtained at surgery. The chain links TRBV16 to TRBJ1-1, with TRBD1 as a possible D gene (6 bases). CDR3 sequence: CASSQGRGTEAFF. CDR3 nucleotides: TGTGCCAGCAGCCAAGGCAGGGGCACTGAAGCTTTCTTT.